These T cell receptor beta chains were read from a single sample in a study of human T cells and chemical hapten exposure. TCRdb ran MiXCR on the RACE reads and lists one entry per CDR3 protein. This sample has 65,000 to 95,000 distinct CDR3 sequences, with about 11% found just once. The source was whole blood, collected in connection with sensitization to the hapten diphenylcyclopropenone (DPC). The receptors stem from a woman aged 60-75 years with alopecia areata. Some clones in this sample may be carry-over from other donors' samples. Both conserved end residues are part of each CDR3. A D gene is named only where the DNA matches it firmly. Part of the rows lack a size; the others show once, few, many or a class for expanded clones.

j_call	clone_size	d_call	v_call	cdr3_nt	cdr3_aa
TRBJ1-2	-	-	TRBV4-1	TGCGCCAGCAGCGACGCTTATGGCTACACCTTC	CASSDAYGYTF
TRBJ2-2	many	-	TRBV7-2	TGTGCCAGCAGCACCGGGACCCGGAGCGGGGAGCTGTTTTTT	CASSTGTRSGELFF
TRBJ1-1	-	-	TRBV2	TGTGCCAGCAGTGCGCGCACGGAAGCTTTCTTT	CASSARTEAFF
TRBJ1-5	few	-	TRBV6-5	TGTGCCAGCAATCCGAATAGCAATCAGCCCCAGCATTTT	CASNPNSNQPQHF
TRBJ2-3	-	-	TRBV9	TGTGCCAGCAGCGTAGATAGGGGTCCCACAGATACGCAGTATTTT	CASSVDRGPTDTQYF
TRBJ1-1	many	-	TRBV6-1	TGTGCCAGCAGGAGCAGGGGGAACACTGAAGCTTTCTTT	CASRSRGNTEAFF
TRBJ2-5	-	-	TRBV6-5	TGTGCCAGCAGTCGACACAAGAACCAAGAGACCCAGTACTTC	CASSRHKNQETQYF
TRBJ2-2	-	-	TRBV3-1	TGTGCCAGCAGCTCAGGGGGGCAGTCCTCGTACACCGGGGAGCTGTTTTTT	CASSSGGQSSYTGELFF
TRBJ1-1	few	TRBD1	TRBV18	TGTGCCAGCTCACCACCGATGGGCAGGGGGACTGAAGCTTTCTTT	CASSPPMGRGTEAFF
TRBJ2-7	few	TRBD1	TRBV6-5	TGTGCCAGCAGTTACCAACAGGGGAGCTACGAGCAGTACTTC	CASSYQQGSYEQYF
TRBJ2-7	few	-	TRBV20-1	TGCAGTGCACCTCTGGGGCGGGGGCTTGGGGAGCAGTACTTC	CSAPLGRGLGEQYF
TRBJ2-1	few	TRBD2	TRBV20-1	TGCAGTGCTTTGATCGGGGGGACCGGGTATGAGCAGTTCTTC	CSALIGGTGYEQFF
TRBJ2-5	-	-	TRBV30	TGTGCCTGGAGCAGATCTAACCACCAAGAGACCCAGTACTTC	CAWSRSNHQETQYF
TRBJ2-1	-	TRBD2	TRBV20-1	TGCAGTGCTCCTAACGCCGGGACTAGCTCCTACAATGAGCAGTTCTTC	CSAPNAGTSSYNEQFF
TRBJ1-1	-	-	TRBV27	TGTGCCAGCAGTTTTTCGGGTGCAAACACTGAAGCTTTCTTT	CASSFSGANTEAFF
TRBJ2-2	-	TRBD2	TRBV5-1	TGCGCCAGCAGCAGCGGGGCTACGAACACCGGGGAGCTGTTTTTT	CASSSGATNTGELFF
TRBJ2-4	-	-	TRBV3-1	TGTGCCAGCAGCCAGGGACGGAAAAACATTCAGTACTTC	CASSQGRKNIQYF
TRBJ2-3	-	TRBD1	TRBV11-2	TGTGCCAGCAGCTTTCTGGACAGGGCCACAGATACGCAGTATTTT	CASSFLDRATDTQYF
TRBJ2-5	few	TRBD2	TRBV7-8	TGTGCTAGCGGGGCCTTCCAAGAGACCCAGTACTTC	CASGAFQETQYF
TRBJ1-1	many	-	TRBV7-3	TGTGCCAGCAGCTTACAGGGAGAGAACACTGAAGCTTTCTTT	CASSLQGENTEAFF
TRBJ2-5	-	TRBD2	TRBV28	TGTGCCACCCGGACGGGGGGGTTAGAGACCCAGTACTTC	CATRTGGLETQYF
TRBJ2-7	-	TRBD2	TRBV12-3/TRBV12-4	TGTGCCAGCAGTTTATCGGCGGGGGGCGTTCCGGGCAGCCTTAACTACGAGCAGTACTTC	CASSLSAGGVPGSLNYEQYF
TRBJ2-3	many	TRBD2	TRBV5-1	TGCGCCAGCAGCCTGGGACTAGCGACGGCTAGCACAGATACGCAGTATTTT	CASSLGLATASTDTQYF
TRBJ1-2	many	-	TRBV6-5	TGTGCCAGCAGTTATACAGGGACTAACTATGGCTACACCTTC	CASSYTGTNYGYTF
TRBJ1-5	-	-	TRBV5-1	TGCGCCAGCAGCTTGGGGGACGGCAATCAGCCCCAGCATTTT	CASSLGDGNQPQHF
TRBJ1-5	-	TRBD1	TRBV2	TGTGCCAGCAGTATGGGGACAGTAAGCAATCAGCCCCAGCATTTT	CASSMGTVSNQPQHF
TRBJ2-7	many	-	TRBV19	TGTGCCAGTAGTACCGCCGGTGGGGGTCACTCCTACGAGCAGTACTTC	CASSTAGGGHSYEQYF
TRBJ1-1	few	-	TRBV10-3	TGTGCCATCGGGACGGCGGACACTGAAGCTTTCTTT	CAIGTADTEAFF
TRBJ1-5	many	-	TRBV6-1	TGTGCCAGCAGTCCAAAGCCAGGTGGTAATCAGCCCCAGCATTTT	CASSPKPGGNQPQHF